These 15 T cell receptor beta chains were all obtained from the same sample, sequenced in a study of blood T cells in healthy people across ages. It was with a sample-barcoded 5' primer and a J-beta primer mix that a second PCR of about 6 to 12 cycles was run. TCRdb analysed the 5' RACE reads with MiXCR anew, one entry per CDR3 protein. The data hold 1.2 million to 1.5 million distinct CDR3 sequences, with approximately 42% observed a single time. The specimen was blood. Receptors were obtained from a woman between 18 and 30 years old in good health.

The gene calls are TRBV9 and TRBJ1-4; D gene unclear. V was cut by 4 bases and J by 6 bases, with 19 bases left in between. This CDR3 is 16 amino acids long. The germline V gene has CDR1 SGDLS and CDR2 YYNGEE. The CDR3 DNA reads TGTGCCAGCAGCTTTGGACGCTCTACCTTGGATGAAAAACTGTTTTTT. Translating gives CASSFGRSTLDEKLFF.

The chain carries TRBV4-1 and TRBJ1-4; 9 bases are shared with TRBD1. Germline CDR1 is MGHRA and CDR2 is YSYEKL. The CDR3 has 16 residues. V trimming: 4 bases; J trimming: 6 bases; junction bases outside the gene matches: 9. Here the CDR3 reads CASSPGGDRVYEKLFF. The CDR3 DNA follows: TGCGCCAGCAGCCCCGGAGGGGACAGGGTTTATGAAAAACTGTTTTTT.

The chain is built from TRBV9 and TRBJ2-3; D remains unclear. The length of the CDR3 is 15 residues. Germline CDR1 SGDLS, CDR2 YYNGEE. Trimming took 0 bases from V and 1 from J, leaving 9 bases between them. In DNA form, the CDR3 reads TGTGCCAGCAGCGTAGGTTACTCGGGCACAGATACGCAGTATTTT. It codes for CASSVGYSGTDTQYF.

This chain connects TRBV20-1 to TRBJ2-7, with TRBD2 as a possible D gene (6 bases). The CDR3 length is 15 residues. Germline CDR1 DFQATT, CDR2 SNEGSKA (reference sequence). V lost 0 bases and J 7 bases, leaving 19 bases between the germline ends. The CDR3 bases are TGCAGTGCTAGAGATCCTGCGGGGCACGGAGATGAGCAGTACTTC. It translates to CSARDPAGHGDEQYF.

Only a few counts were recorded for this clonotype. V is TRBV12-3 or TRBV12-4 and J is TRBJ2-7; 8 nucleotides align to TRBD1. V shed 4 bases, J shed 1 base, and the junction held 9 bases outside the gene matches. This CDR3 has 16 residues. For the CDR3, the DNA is TGTGCCAGCAGTTATCGCCGGGACAGGACATCCTACGAGCAGTACTTC. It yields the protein CASSYRRDRTSYEQYF.

The CDR3 here is CTSSPLGETQYF. DNA of the CDR3: TGCACCAGCAGCCCTCTCGGAGAGACCCAGTACTTC. The chain recombines TRBV1 with TRBJ2-5. TRBV1 has pseudogene status. The length of the CDR3 is 12 residues.

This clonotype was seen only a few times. CDR3 nucleotide sequence: TGTGCCAGCAGTTACTTCGGAGGGGATACGCAGTATTTT. Translation: CASSYFGGDTQYF. The V call is TRBV6-5, the J call TRBJ2-3; TRBD2 might be the D (6 bases). The CDR3 sequence is 13 residues long. Germline assignment: CDR1 MNHEY and CDR2 SVGAGI. The ends were cut back, 1 base at V and 6 bases at J, with 8 bases in the middle.

CDR3 amino acids: CASSLGQASEQYF. CDR3 nucleotide sequence: TGTGCCAGCAGCCTAGGACAGGCTAGCGAGCAGTACTTC. V and J are TRBV9 and TRBJ2-5, with TRBD1 matching over 7 bases. Near its end, the DNA agrees better with TRBJ2-7, so the J call may be wrong. Germline V CDR1 and CDR2: SGDLS, YYNGEE. The CDR3 covers 13 residues.

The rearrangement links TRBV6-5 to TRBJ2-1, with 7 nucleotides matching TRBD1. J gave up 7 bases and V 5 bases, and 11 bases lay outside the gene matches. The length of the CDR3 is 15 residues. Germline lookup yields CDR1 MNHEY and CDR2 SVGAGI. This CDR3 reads CASSRQGPQSNEQFF. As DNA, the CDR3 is TGTGCCAGCAGTCGACAGGGCCCCCAGAGTAATGAGCAGTTCTTC.

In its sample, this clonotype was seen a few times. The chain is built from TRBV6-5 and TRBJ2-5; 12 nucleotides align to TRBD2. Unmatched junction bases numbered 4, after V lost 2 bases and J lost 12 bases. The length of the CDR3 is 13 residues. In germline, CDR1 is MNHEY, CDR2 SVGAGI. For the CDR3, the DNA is TGTGCCAGCAGTTACACTAGCGGGAGGATGGAGTACTTC. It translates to CASSYTSGRMEYF.

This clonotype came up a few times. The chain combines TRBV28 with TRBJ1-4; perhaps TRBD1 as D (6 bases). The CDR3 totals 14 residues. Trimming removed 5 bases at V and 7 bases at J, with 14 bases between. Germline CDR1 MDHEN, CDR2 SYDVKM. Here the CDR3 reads CASSPTGWSEKLFF. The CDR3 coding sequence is TGTGCCAGCAGTCCAACAGGGTGGAGTGAAAAACTGTTTTTT.

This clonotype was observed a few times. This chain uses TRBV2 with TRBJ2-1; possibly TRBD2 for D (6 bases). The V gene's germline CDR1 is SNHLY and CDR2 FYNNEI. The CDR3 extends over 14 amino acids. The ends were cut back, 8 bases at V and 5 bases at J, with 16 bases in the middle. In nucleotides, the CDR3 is TGTGCCAGCGCGTCGGAGCGGGCCAACAATGAGCAGTTCTTC. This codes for CASASERANNEQFF.

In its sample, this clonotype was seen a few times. CDR3 protein: CASSYTTGGNSPLHF. The CDR3 bases are TGTGCCAGCAGTTACACGACAGGAGGGAATTCACCCCTCCACTTT. The V and J genes are TRBV6-5 and TRBJ1-6; TRBD1 might be the D (6 bases). The V end lost 2 bases, the J end lost 7 bases, and 12 bases lay between the germline ends. The length of the CDR3 is 15 residues. Germline-derived CDR1 and CDR2 are MNHEY and SVGAGI.

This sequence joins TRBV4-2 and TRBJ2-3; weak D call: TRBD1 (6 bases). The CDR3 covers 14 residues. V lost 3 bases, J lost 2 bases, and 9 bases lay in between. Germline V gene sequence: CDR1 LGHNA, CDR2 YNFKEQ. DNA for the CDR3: TGTGCCAGCAGCCACCTGGGGGCCACAGATACGCAGTATTTT. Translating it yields CASSHLGATDTQYF.

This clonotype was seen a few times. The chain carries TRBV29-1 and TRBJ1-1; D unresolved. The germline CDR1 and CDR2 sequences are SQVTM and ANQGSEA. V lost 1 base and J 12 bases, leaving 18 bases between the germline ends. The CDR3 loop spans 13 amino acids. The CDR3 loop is CSVEARRPPITFF. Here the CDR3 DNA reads TGCAGCGTTGAAGCACGGCGGCCTCCAATTACTTTCTTT.